The 29 T cell receptor beta chains below were found in one sample sequenced in a study of shared clonotypes between healthy human individuals. Using immunoSEQ multiplex PCR, the repertoire was profiled, and TCRdb retains in-frame clones only, with some absent. Of hundreds of thousands of clones in the sample, about 78% were seen once. Sequencing was performed on memory CD4+ T cells sorted from blood. As to subset: CD45RA-negative fraction. These receptors came from a woman under 40 in good health.

V and J are TRBV7-4 and TRBJ2-7, with no clear D. The CDR3 length is 15 residues. The germline V gene encodes CDR1 SGHVT and CDR2 SQSDAQ. V gave up 3 bases and J gave up 5 bases, with 17 bases separating them. The DNA for the CDR3 is TGTGCCAGCAGCTTGGCCCGTGGGGTTGAACACGAGCAGTACTTC. As protein: CASSLARGVEHEQYF.

The CDR3 is CASSLGASARTDTQYF. The CDR3 DNA follows: TGTGCCAGCAGCTTAGGGGCTAGTGCACGCACAGATACGCAGTATTTT. This chain connects TRBV11-2 to TRBJ2-3; D unclear. Germline CDR1 reads SGHAT; CDR2 reads FQNNGV. The CDR3 loop spans 16 amino acids. V was pared by 1 base and J by 1 base, with 12 bases between.

V is TRBV5-1 and J is TRBJ1-5, with a possible D match to TRBD1 (5 bases). The CDR3 is 16 residues long. Germline V gene sequence: CDR1 SGHRS, CDR2 YFSETQ. The V end lost 3 bases, the J end lost 0 bases, and 13 bases lay between the germline ends. DNA for the CDR3: TGCGCCAGCAGCTCAGGGACGATTGGTAGCAATCAGCCCCAGCATTTT. This sequence encodes CASSSGTIGSNQPQHF.

The chain is built from TRBV27 and TRBJ2-7; a possible D gene is TRBD1 (5 bases). The CDR3 loop spans 13 amino acids. Germline V CDR1 and CDR2: MNHEY, SMNVEV (reference sequence). V lost 0 bases to trimming and J lost 7 bases, with 10 bases between them. The CDR3, as DNA: TGTGCCAGCAGTTTATCCAGGGCCAGTGAGCAGTACTTC. Protein sequence: CASSLSRASEQYF.

The chain has TRBV2 and TRBJ1-2, with D perhaps TRBD1 (5 bases). Germline V gene lookup returns CDR1 SNHLY and CDR2 FYNNEI. With 10 bases removed from V and 0 bases from J, the gap between germline ends came to 21 bases. This CDR3 spans 16 amino acids. CDR3 DNA: TGTGCCACCAGGGAGACCTTTCTTTCAGCTAACTATGGCTACACCTTC. Protein product: CATRETFLSANYGYTF.

This CDR3 reads CASSLFAGGSFVGTGELFF. CDR3 sequence (DNA): TGTGCCAGCAGCTTATTTGCTGGGGGGAGCTTCGTAGGCACCGGGGAGCTGTTTTTT. The rearrangement uses TRBV7-6 and TRBJ2-2; the D gene is possibly TRBD2 (6 bases). The CDR3 contains 19 residues. Trimming removed 2 bases at V and 4 bases at J, with 23 bases between. Germline CDR1 and CDR2: SGHVS and FNYEAQ.

This clone was detected only once. This chain uses TRBV7-9 with TRBJ2-2; D may be TRBD2 (6 bases). Germline lookup yields CDR1 SEHNR and CDR2 FQNEAQ (reference sequence). V gave up 5 bases and J gave up 1 base, with 14 bases separating them. This CDR3 is built from 16 residues. The CDR3 region is CASSRGLGENTGELFF. The CDR3 region has the DNA TGTGCCAGCAGCCGGGGACTTGGGGAGAACACCGGGGAGCTGTTTTTT.

CDR3 loop: CASSPPDGLYGYTF. The DNA for the CDR3 is TGTGCCAGCAGTCCGCCCGACGGGTTATATGGCTACACCTTC. The V call is TRBV28, the J call TRBJ1-2, with D hard to call. The germline V and J ends were trimmed by 5 bases and 5 bases, with 15 bases remaining between them. The CDR3 has 14 residues. CDR1 and CDR2 (germline): MDHEN, SYDVKM.

The chain carries TRBV27 and TRBJ2-2; D not resolved. CDR1 MNHEY and CDR2 SMNVEV come from the germline V gene (reference sequence). The V gene lost 7 bases and the J gene lost 4 bases, with 16 bases spanning the gap. The CDR3 is 15 residues long. CDR3 amino acids: CASKEQRSSTGELFF. In DNA, the CDR3 is TGTGCCAGCAAGGAGCAGAGGTCCAGCACCGGGGAGCTGTTTTTT.

The chain is built from TRBV5-8 and TRBJ1-1; D remains unclear. The CDR3 spans 13 residues. Germline loops: CDR1 SGHTS, CDR2 YDEGEE. The V end was cut by 5 bases, the J end by 11 bases, with 19 bases between. CDR3 loop: CASSHYSVKRAFF. CDR3 nucleotide sequence: TGTGCCAGCAGTCATTACAGCGTGAAAAGGGCTTTCTTT.

The sample holds one count of this clone. The chain recombines TRBV5-1 with TRBJ2-2; 8 positions match TRBD2. Germline V gene data show CDR1 as SGHRS and CDR2 as YFSETQ. This CDR3 region has 16 residues. V was pared by 2 bases and J by 5 bases, with 8 bases of the junction left unmatched. CDR3: CASSLVSGSWTGELFF. DNA of the CDR3: TGCGCCAGCAGCTTAGTAAGCGGGAGTTGGACCGGGGAGCTGTTTTTT.

The chain combines TRBV5-1 with TRBJ2-1; 9 bases are a match to TRBD2. The CDR3 loop spans 16 amino acids. Germline assignment: CDR1 SGHRS and CDR2 YFSETQ. J lost 7 bases, V lost 3 bases, and 11 bases had no gene match. The CDR3 DNA sequence: TGCGCCAGCAGCTCCTTGGGTAGCGGGAGTTTAAATGAGCAGTTCTTC. Translating it yields CASSSLGSGSLNEQFF.

J is TRBJ1-1 and V is TRBV5-1; 8 positions match TRBD1. This CDR3 comprises 14 residues. J gave up 4 bases and V 8 bases, and 10 bases lay outside the gene matches. Germline loops: CDR1 SGHRS, CDR2 YFSETQ. In DNA, the CDR3 is TGCGCCAGTCATACGACAGGGGAGGGCACTGAAGCTTTCTTT. Its translation: CASHTTGEGTEAFF.

The V gene is TRBV15, the J gene TRBJ2-7; 7 bases map to TRBD2. The length of the CDR3 is 15 residues. CDR1 is LNHNV and CDR2 is YYDKDF in the germline V gene (reference sequence). The junction had 4 bases not matched to a gene; V was cut back by 2 bases and J by 0 bases. CDR3 amino acids: CATSRSGGSSYEQYF. The CDR3 DNA is TGTGCCACCAGCAGATCGGGAGGAAGCTCCTACGAGCAGTACTTC.

This clone came up a few times. V gene TRBV7-6 combines with J gene TRBJ2-3; 7 nucleotides line up with TRBD2. Germline V lookup: CDR1 SGHVS, CDR2 FNYEAQ. CDR3 length: 12 amino acids. V shed 5 bases, J shed 8 bases, and the junction held 4 bases outside the gene matches. Written as DNA, the CDR3 is TGTGCCAGCAGCCCTCAGCGGGGTACGCAGTATTTT. Residues: CASSPQRGTQYF.

This sequence joins TRBV6-1 and TRBJ2-1, with TRBD2 identical over 9 bases. V dropped 3 bases and J dropped 4; count of bases not matched to a gene: 7. CDR1 and CDR2 (germline): MNHNS, SASEGT. The CDR3 is 16 amino acids. CDR3 residues: CASSDGTSRAYNEQFF. The DNA for the CDR3 is TGTGCCAGCAGTGACGGGACTAGCAGGGCGTACAATGAGCAGTTCTTC.

Concerning this clone: Other DNA sequences in this specimen translate into the identical CDR3. CDR3: CASSLQQETQYF. CDR3 nucleotides: TGTGCCAGCAGTTTGCAGCAAGAGACCCAGTACTTC. This chain joins TRBV28 and TRBJ2-5; D uncertain. V lost 3 bases, J lost 2 bases, and 4 bases lay in between. Germline V CDR1 and CDR2: MDHEN, SYDVKM. The CDR3 has 12 amino acids.

This clone appeared once. The CDR3: CASRDSGRRNTQYF. CDR3 coding DNA: TGCGCCAGCAGGGATAGCGGCAGGCGAAATACGCAGTATTTT. The chain joins TRBV10-2 to TRBJ2-3; D may be TRBD2 (6 bases). Trimming pared 6 bases from V and 7 bases from J, leaving 17 bases between. Germline CDR1 reads WSHSY; CDR2 reads SAAADI. The CDR3 contains 14 residues.

The J gene is TRBJ2-3, the V gene TRBV4-2, with 8 bases fitting TRBD1. Trimming at V came to 3 bases and at J to 1 base, leaving 6 bases not matched to a gene. The CDR3 sequence is 16 residues long. CDR1 is LGHNA and CDR2 is YNFKEQ in the germline V gene. DNA for the CDR3: TGTGCCAGCAGCCATGGACAGGGAGTGGGCACAGATACGCAGTATTTT. This translates into CASSHGQGVGTDTQYF.

J is TRBJ2-7 and V is TRBV5-1, with TRBD1 as a possible D gene (6 bases). CDR1 and CDR2 from the germline V gene are SGHRS and YFSETQ. The CDR3 extends over 14 amino acids. V gave up 3 bases and J gave up 2 bases, with 12 bases separating them. DNA for the CDR3: TGCGCCAGCAGCTCCGGGGACATTACCTACGAGCAGTACTTC. Its translation: CASSSGDITYEQYF.

The rearrangement links TRBV19 to TRBJ1-2, with 8 bases lining up with TRBD1. This CDR3 has 14 residues. CDR1 is LNHDA, CDR2 SQIVND, per germline (reference sequence). The V gene end was trimmed by 9 bases and the J gene end by 2 bases; junction bases not matched to a gene: 8. The CDR3 DNA sequence: TGTGCCAGGTGGGGGACAGGCGAGAACTATGGCTACACCTTC. It is translated as CARWGTGENYGYTF. Based on the CDR3 plus reference TRBV19 and TRBJ1-2, the full variable domain is DGGITQSPKYLFRKEGQNVTLSCEQNLNHDAMYWYRQDPGQGLRLIYYSQIVNDFQKGDIAEGYSVSREKKESFPLTVTSAQKNPTAFYLCARWGTGENYGYTFGSGTRLTVV.

The chain is built from TRBV27 and TRBJ2-1; D is undetermined. In germline, CDR1 is MNHEY, CDR2 SMNVEV (reference sequence). This CDR3 has 13 residues. Trimming cost V 8 bases and J 1 base, with 9 bases left between them. CDR3 DNA: TGTGCCAGCCGAACCCAGTCCTACAATGAGCAGTTCTTC. It translates to CASRTQSYNEQFF.

V usage is TRBV29-1 and J usage is TRBJ2-1, with a tentative D call TRBD2 (5 bases). CDR1 SQVTM and CDR2 ANQGSEA come from the germline V gene. The CDR3 extends over 13 amino acids. V dropped 4 bases and J dropped 6 bases, with 13 bases sitting between them. In DNA, the CDR3 is TGCAGCGTTGTTGCCCCGGGGTCCAATGAGCAGTTCTTC. It specifies CSVVAPGSNEQFF.

The V and J genes are TRBV6-5 and TRBJ2-7; 8 bases fit TRBD2. Losses at the gene ends were 6 bases for V and 2 bases for J; bases not matched to a gene: 9. CDR3 length equals 15 residues. Germline V gives CDR1 MNHEY, CDR2 SVGAGI. CDR3 DNA: TGTGCCAGCAGCCAAGGGGCGGGGGGAACCTACGAGCAGTACTTC. Translated, it gives CASSQGAGGTYEQYF.

The rearrangement joins TRBV6-1 to TRBJ1-5, with D possibly matching TRBD1 (5 bases). The CDR3 covers 12 residues. Germline lookup yields CDR1 MNHNS and CDR2 SASEGT. The ends were cut back, 8 bases at V and 1 base at J, with 6 bases in the middle. The CDR3 DNA follows: TGTGCCAGCCGACAGAGCAATCAGCCCCAGCATTTT. Its translation: CASRQSNQPQHF.

This clone was seen many times. The gene calls are TRBV14 and TRBJ2-3, with 7 bases fitting TRBD2. The ends lost 3 bases at V and 2 bases at J; junction bases unmatched: 8. The germline gives CDR1 SGHDN, CDR2 FVKESK. This CDR3 region has 16 residues. The CDR3 DNA reads as TGTGCCAGCAGCCAGGCTAGCGGAAGTCTCACAGATACGCAGTATTTT. This encodes CASSQASGSLTDTQYF.

V usage is TRBV27 and J usage is TRBJ2-1; TRBD1 agrees at 7 bases. With V trimmed by 3 bases and J by 15 bases, 8 bases remained unmatched. This CDR3 has 12 amino acids. Looked up from germline, CDR1 is MNHEY and CDR2 is SMNVEV (reference sequence). The CDR3 is CASSFPGTVPFF. The CDR3 region has the DNA TGTGCCAGCAGTTTCCCAGGGACAGTTCCGTTCTTC.

The V gene is TRBV6-1, the J gene TRBJ2-1; 7 positions match TRBD1. J lost 4 bases, V lost 5 bases, and 5 bases had no gene match. The V gene's germline CDR1 is MNHNS and CDR2 SASEGT. The CDR3 runs to 14 residues. This CDR3 is CASSQGVLYNEQFF. DNA of the CDR3: TGTGCCAGCAGTCAGGGGGTCCTGTACAATGAGCAGTTCTTC.

The table lists this clone with a few counts. J is TRBJ1-4 and V is TRBV7-9; 7 bases are shared with TRBD1. V shed 2 bases and J 5 bases; nucleotides not matched to a gene: 5. The CDR3 totals 15 residues. Germline assignment: CDR1 SEHNR and CDR2 FQNEAQ (reference sequence). The CDR3 reads CASSLQGEGNEKLFF. As DNA, the CDR3 is TGTGCCAGCAGCTTACAGGGGGAGGGAAATGAAAAACTGTTTTTT.